This T cell receptor beta chain was retrieved from a study of CXCR3-negative and CXCR3-positive naive CD8 T cells. Libraries of TRB cDNA were made by 5' RACE and carried UMIs. TCRdb re-called the 5' RACE reads and catalogs CDR3 proteins one per entry, DNA excluded. Here the sample table reports 45,000 to 60,000 distinct CDR3 sequences. The study's findings and limits: TRBV-TRBJ usage matched between naive CXCR3-negative and CXCR3-positive cells but not between memory cells. TRB CDR3 properties were used to infer TCR strength, and surface CD5 was comparable between naive subsets.

The germline gives CDR1 SEHNR, CDR2 FQNEAQ (reference sequence). The CDR3 spans 20 residues. With respect to this clonotype: Its specificity is unknown.

The V call is TRBV7-9, the J call TRBJ2-6; the D call of TRBD2 rests on TCRdb alone, since no DNA is present to check it. Sample: memory CD8+ T cells from blood. The TCR was taken from a human donor in good health. Some clones in this sample may be carry-over from other donors' samples. The CDR3 protein is CASSLAVSGLAESGANVLTF.